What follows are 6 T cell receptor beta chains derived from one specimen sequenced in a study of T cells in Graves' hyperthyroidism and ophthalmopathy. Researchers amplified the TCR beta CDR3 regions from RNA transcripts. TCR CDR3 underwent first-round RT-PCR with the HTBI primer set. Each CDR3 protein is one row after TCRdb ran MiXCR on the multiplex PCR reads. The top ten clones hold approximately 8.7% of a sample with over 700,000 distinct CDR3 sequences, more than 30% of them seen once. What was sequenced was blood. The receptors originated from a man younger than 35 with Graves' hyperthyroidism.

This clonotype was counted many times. DNA of the CDR3: TGTGCCAGCAGCTCCGAAGCGGGGGGGCCGGAGACCCAGTACTTC. Amino acids: CASSSEAGGPETQYF. This sequence joins TRBV7-9 and TRBJ2-5; 10 nucleotides align to TRBD2. This CDR3 contains 15 residues. Germline V gene lookup returns CDR1 SEHNR and CDR2 FQNEAQ (reference sequence). The J segment lost 5 bases and the V segment lost 4 bases, leaving 7 bases of the junction unmatched.

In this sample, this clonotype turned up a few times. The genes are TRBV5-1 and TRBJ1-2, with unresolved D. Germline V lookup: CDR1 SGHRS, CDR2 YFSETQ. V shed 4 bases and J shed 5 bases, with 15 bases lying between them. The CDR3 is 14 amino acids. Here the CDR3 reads CASSLGETVYGYTF. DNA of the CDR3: TGCGCCAGCAGCCTGGGCGAGACGGTGTATGGCTACACCTTC.

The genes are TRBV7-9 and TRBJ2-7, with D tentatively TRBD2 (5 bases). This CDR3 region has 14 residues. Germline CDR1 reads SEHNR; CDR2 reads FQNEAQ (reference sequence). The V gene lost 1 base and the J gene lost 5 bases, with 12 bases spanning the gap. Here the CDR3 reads CASSLGGISNEQYF. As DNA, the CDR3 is TGTGCCAGCAGCTTAGGAGGGATCAGCAACGAGCAGTACTTC.

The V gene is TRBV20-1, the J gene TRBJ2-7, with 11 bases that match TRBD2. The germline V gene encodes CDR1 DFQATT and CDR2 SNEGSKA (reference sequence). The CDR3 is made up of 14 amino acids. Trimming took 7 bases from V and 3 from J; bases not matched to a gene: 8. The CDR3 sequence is CSVKGTSGIYEQYF. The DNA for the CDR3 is TGCAGTGTCAAAGGGACTAGCGGAATCTACGAGCAGTACTTC.

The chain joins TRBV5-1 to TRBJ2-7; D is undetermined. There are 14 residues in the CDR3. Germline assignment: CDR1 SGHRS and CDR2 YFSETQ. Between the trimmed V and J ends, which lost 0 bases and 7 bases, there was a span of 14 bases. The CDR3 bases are TGCGCCAGCAGCTTGGCAAAGCCTTCGGAAGAGCAGTACTTC. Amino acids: CASSLAKPSEEQYF.

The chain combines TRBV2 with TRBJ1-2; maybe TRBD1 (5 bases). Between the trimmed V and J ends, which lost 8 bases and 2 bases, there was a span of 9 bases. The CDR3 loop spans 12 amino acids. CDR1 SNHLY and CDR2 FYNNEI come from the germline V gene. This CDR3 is CASLKGNYGYTF. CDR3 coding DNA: TGTGCCAGCTTAAAGGGGAACTATGGCTACACCTTC.